The 7 T cell receptor beta chains reported below all come from one sample, sequenced in a study of spatial heterogeneity in lung cancer. Specified time point: sample taken at primary tumor resection. TCRdb fed the 5' RACE reads into MiXCR, producing one record per CDR3 protein. The sample contains more than 9,000 distinct CDR3 sequences, 6.1% of which appear only once. The source was normal lung tissue next to the tumor, collected at surgery. Receptors were obtained from a male donor with early-stage non-small cell lung cancer.

The chain has TRBV11-1 and TRBJ2-7, with D tentatively TRBD1 (6 bases). This CDR3 spans 14 amino acids. The germline CDR1 and CDR2 sequences are SGHAT and FQDESV (reference sequence). The V end lost 5 bases, the J end lost 2 bases, and 13 bases lay between the germline ends. The CDR3 here is CASSPRDTTYEQYF. The CDR3 DNA reads as TGTGCCAGCAGCCCCCGGGACACGACCTACGAGCAGTACTTC.

This clonotype was seen a few times. The chain employs TRBV29-1 and TRBJ2-1; D is perhaps TRBD1 or TRBD2 (6 bases each). V was clipped by 5 bases and J by 0 bases, with 14 bases between them. The CDR3 loop spans 15 amino acids. The germline gives CDR1 SQVTM, CDR2 ANQGSEA. CDR3 in amino acids: CSVWGAPDSYNEQFF. The CDR3 DNA reads as TGCAGCGTTTGGGGGGCCCCAGACTCCTACAATGAGCAGTTCTTC.

This clonotype was seen ten or more times. The V call is TRBV29-1, the J call TRBJ1-1, with 7 nucleotides matching TRBD1. CDR3 length: 13 amino acids. Germline loops: CDR1 SQVTM, CDR2 ANQGSEA. After removal of 5 bases from V and 7 bases from J, the junction contained 10 bases not matched to a gene. The DNA for the CDR3 is TGCAGCGTTACCGACAGGGCCCTTATTGAAGCTTTCTTT. Protein product: CSVTDRALIEAFF.

This clonotype was seen ten or more times. At one boundary the junction diverges from the germline segment, which might be a read error. CDR3 nucleotide sequence: TGTGCCAGCAGCCTAACCGGGACGGTGAACACTGAAGCTTTCTTT. This gives the protein CASSLTGTVNTEAFF. This rearrangement joins TRBV7-3 to TRBJ1-1; tentative D call: TRBD1 (5 bases). CDR3 length: 15 residues. The V gene's germline CDR1 is SGHTA and CDR2 FQGTGA.

This clonotype was counted ten times or more. This chain uses TRBV27 with TRBJ2-4; 9 bases fit TRBD2. V lost 6 bases and J lost 1; bases outside the gene matches: 7. The CDR3 is 16 amino acids. Germline V gene lookup returns CDR1 MNHEY and CDR2 SMNVEV (reference sequence). The CDR3, as DNA: TGTGCCAGCAGCTCCGGGACTAGCAACGCCAAAAACATTCAGTACTTC. Translated, it gives CASSSGTSNAKNIQYF.

This clonotype was detected ten times or more. V and J are TRBV6-2 or TRBV6-3 and TRBJ1-5; perhaps TRBD1 as D (6 bases). From germline, CDR1 is MNHEY and CDR2 SVGEGT. V gave up 6 bases and J gave up 10 bases, with 16 bases separating them. CDR3 size: 13 residues. The CDR3 sequence is CASSPTGLKPQHF. CDR3 sequence (DNA): TGTGCCAGCAGCCCGACAGGTTTAAAACCCCAGCATTTT.

The sample holds many counts of this clonotype. The genes are TRBV14 and TRBJ1-1; D is perhaps TRBD1 (5 bases). The V and J ends lost 1 base and 0 bases respectively, with 12 bases between them. CDR3 length equals 16 residues. CDR1 and CDR2 from the germline V gene are SGHDN and FVKESK. The CDR3 coding sequence is TGTGCCAGCAGCCAAGGTAGTACGGACATGAACACTGAAGCTTTCTTT. Its protein product is CASSQGSTDMNTEAFF.